What follows are 21 T cell receptor beta chains derived from one specimen sequenced in a study of identifying expanded T cells in peripheral blood (dated by TCRdb to the late 2010s). Libraries were prepared through the immunoSEQ multiplex PCR assay. This immuneACCESS table, as held by TCRdb, lists in-frame sequences with V and J called but not all clones. Of the missing ones, under half trace to an unresolved V gene in checked studies; the others have no known cause. The sample profile shows under 70,000 clones; 87% of them were found once. Roughly 4.5% of the sample belongs to the ten largest clones. The material sequenced was blood. These receptors came from a person aged 18-69 years in good health.

This clone has a single count. The rearrangement links TRBV27 to TRBJ2-7, with 7 bases that match TRBD2. CDR3 size: 14 residues. Looked up from germline, CDR1 is MNHEY and CDR2 is SMNVEV (reference sequence). J lost 4 bases, V lost 0 bases, and 3 bases had no gene match. The CDR3 sequence is CASSLSSGGYEQYF. The DNA of the CDR3 is TGTGCCAGCAGTTTATCGTCGGGGGGTTACGAGCAGTACTTC.

The J gene is TRBJ2-7, the V gene TRBV2; 12 nucleotides match TRBD2. CDR1 and CDR2 (germline): SNHLY, FYNNEI. Unmatched junction bases numbered 3, after V lost 6 bases and J lost 3 bases. CDR3 length: 14 residues. The chain's CDR3 is CASRTTSGSYEQYF. The CDR3 region has the DNA TGTGCCAGCAGGACGACTAGCGGGAGCTACGAGCAGTACTTC.

The CDR3 DNA sequence: TGTGCCTGGAACCTACAGGACTTGAATCAGCCCCAGCATTTT. Encoded protein: CAWNLQDLNQPQHF. This chain links TRBV30 with TRBJ1-5, with a possible D match to TRBD1 (5 bases). Trimming took 4 bases from V and 4 from J, leaving 14 bases between them. CDR1 and CDR2 (germline): GTSNPN, SVGIG (reference sequence). CDR3 length: 14 amino acids.

The chain joins TRBV4-2 to TRBJ2-7, with 8 nucleotides matching TRBD2. This CDR3 has 16 amino acids. The V gene's germline CDR1 is LGHNA and CDR2 YNFKEQ. V lost 0 bases and J lost 7; bases outside the gene matches: 11. The CDR3 region has the DNA TGTGCCAGCAGCCAAGAGGTCAGCGGGGGCGGGGGAGAGCAGTACTTC. Translating gives CASSQEVSGGGGEQYF.

The chain couples TRBV6-5 to TRBJ2-6, with unresolved D. The length of the CDR3 is 15 residues. Germline CDR1 MNHEY, CDR2 SVGAGI. The V and J ends lost 2 bases and 0 bases respectively, with 5 bases between them. The DNA for the CDR3 is TGTGCCAGCAGTTACAGGAGCTCTGGGGCCAACGTCCTGACTTTC. It yields the protein CASSYRSSGANVLTF.

The chain has TRBV18 and TRBJ2-5; D is possibly TRBD2 (6 bases). Trimming took 3 bases from V and 2 from J, leaving 16 bases between them. Per the germline V gene, CDR1 is KGHSH and CDR2 is LQKENI. The CDR3 has 16 residues. CDR3 sequence (DNA): TGTGCCAGCTCACCGCAGGCGGGGCGGGCACAAGAGACCCAGTACTTC. Translating it yields CASSPQAGRAQETQYF. The entire variable domain, with the rest obtained from reference TRBV18 and TRBJ2-5, is as follows: NAGVMQNPRHLVRRRGQEARLRCSPMKGHSHVYWYRQLPEEGLKFMVYLQKENIIDESGMPKERFSAEFPKEGPSILRIQQVVRGDSAAYFCASSPQAGRAQETQYFGPGTRLLVL.

This clone showed up just a few times. This chain joins TRBV2 and TRBJ1-4, with 7 bases lining up with TRBD1. The J segment lost 5 bases and the V segment lost 6 bases, leaving 6 bases of the junction unmatched. Per germline, CDR1 SNHLY and CDR2 FYNNEI. The CDR3 has 14 residues. For the CDR3, the DNA is TGTGCCAGCAGCGGGGGACAGACGAATGAAAAACTGTTTTTT. As protein: CASSGGQTNEKLFF.

The genes are TRBV28 and TRBJ2-7; D remains ambiguous. There are 12 residues in the CDR3. Germline CDR1 and CDR2: MDHEN and SYDVKM. V dropped 6 bases and J dropped 5 bases, with 11 bases sitting between them. CDR3 bases: TGTGCCAGCAGGGACGAAGCCAACGAGCAGTACTTC. The encoded protein is CASRDEANEQYF.

The chain couples TRBV5-6 to TRBJ1-3, with D tentatively TRBD1 (5 bases). V was cut by 4 bases and J by 0 bases, with 11 bases left in between. Germline CDR1 is SGHDT and CDR2 is YYEEEE. This CDR3 is built from 15 residues. Written as DNA, the CDR3 is TGTGCCAGCAGCCCTGAGACAGCCTCTGGAAACACCATATATTTT. The encoded protein is CASSPETASGNTIYF.

The chain couples TRBV10-2 to TRBJ2-5; TRBD1 agrees at 9 bases. CDR3 length: 13 residues. The J segment lost 3 bases and the V segment lost 7 bases, leaving 3 bases of the junction unmatched. Looked up from germline, CDR1 is WSHSY and CDR2 is SAAADI. The CDR3 protein is CASKRTGEETQYF. The CDR3 DNA follows: TGCGCCAGCAAACGGACAGGGGAAGAGACCCAGTACTTC.

The genes are TRBV28 and TRBJ1-2; possible D gene TRBD1, 6 bases. V was shortened by 4 bases and J by 4 bases, with 16 bases between the two germline ends. Germline CDR1 reads MDHEN; CDR2 reads SYDVKM. CDR3 length: 15 residues. The CDR3 DNA is TGTGCCAGCAGTTCCCGGGGGCGCTCCTCCTATGGCTACACCTTC. Residues: CASSSRGRSSYGYTF.

This chain connects TRBV10-3 to TRBJ2-1; TRBD1 matches at 11 bases. V lost 3 bases and J lost 8; bases outside the gene matches: 3. The CDR3 is made up of 14 amino acids. CDR1 and CDR2 (germline): ENHRY, SYGVKD. The CDR3 bases are TGTGCCATCAGTGATCGGACAGGGGGCCATGAGCAGTTCTTC. Encoded protein: CAISDRTGGHEQFF.

The V gene is TRBV28, the J gene TRBJ1-1, with no clear D. Germline values: CDR1 MDHEN, CDR2 SYDVKM. The CDR3 is 13 amino acids. V lost 3 bases and J lost 0, with 5 bases in between. The CDR3 DNA reads as TGTGCCAGCAGTTTCAGCATGAACACTGAAGCTTTCTTT. This translates into CASSFSMNTEAFF.

The CDR3 reads CAWDGTGVETQYF. Here the CDR3 DNA reads TGTGCCTGGGACGGGACAGGGGTGGAGACCCAGTACTTC. The J gene is TRBJ2-5, the V gene TRBV30; 10 bases map to TRBD1. The length of the CDR3 is 13 residues. Germline CDR1 is GTSNPN and CDR2 is SVGIG (reference sequence). V lost 5 bases and J lost 5; bases outside the gene matches: 5.

This clone appeared a single time. This chain uses TRBV7-6 with TRBJ2-5, with D tentatively TRBD2 (6 bases). Trimming pared 1 base from V and 0 bases from J, leaving 9 bases between. There are 15 residues in the CDR3. Germline assignment: CDR1 SGHVS and CDR2 FNYEAQ. In nucleotides, the CDR3 is TGTGCCAGCAGCTTAGAGCCTAGCGACCAAGAGACCCAGTACTTC. Translated, it gives CASSLEPSDQETQYF.

This sequence joins TRBV7-2 and TRBJ1-1, with TRBD1 as a possible D gene (5 bases). V was shortened by 3 bases and J by 3 bases, with 8 bases between the two germline ends. Looked up from germline, CDR1 is SGHTA and CDR2 is FQGNSA. The CDR3 loop spans 13 amino acids. The CDR3 loop reads CASSFGGDTEAFF. Written as DNA, the CDR3 is TGTGCCAGCAGCTTCGGGGGTGACACTGAAGCTTTCTTT.

The rearrangement links TRBV29-1 to TRBJ2-5; 9 nucleotides match TRBD2. This CDR3 has 11 residues. Germline V CDR1 and CDR2: SQVTM, ANQGSEA. V was clipped by 8 bases and J by 5 bases; unmatched bases: 3. The CDR3 protein is CSLAGGETQYF. The CDR3 region has the DNA TGCAGCCTCGCGGGAGGGGAGACCCAGTACTTC.

The V and J genes are TRBV13 and TRBJ2-5; 10 positions agree with TRBD1. V shed 5 bases, J shed 3 bases, and the junction held 3 bases outside the gene matches. This CDR3 comprises 14 residues. The germline V gene has CDR1 PRHDT and CDR2 FYEKMQ (reference sequence). The CDR3 region has the DNA TGTGCCAGCAGCATCGGACAGGGGGAAGAGACCCAGTACTTC. Amino acids: CASSIGQGEETQYF.

The chain joins TRBV28 to TRBJ1-4; no definite D call. V lost 2 bases, J lost 5 bases, and 9 bases lay in between. CDR3 length: 14 residues. The V gene's germline CDR1 is MDHEN and CDR2 SYDVKM. For the CDR3, the DNA is TGTGCCAGCAGTTTAGACGTTACGAATGAAAAACTGTTTTTT. Protein sequence: CASSLDVTNEKLFF.

This clone has only a few counts. The rearrangement links TRBV6-1 to TRBJ1-1; D unresolved. Germline V gene lookup returns CDR1 MNHNS and CDR2 SASEGT. This CDR3 spans 14 amino acids. The germline V and J ends were trimmed by 2 bases and 5 bases, with 12 bases remaining between them. The CDR3 coding sequence is TGTGCCAGCAGTGAAACGGCCCGGCCTACTGAAGCTTTCTTT. Translating it yields CASSETARPTEAFF.

The chain employs TRBV6-1 and TRBJ2-3; D is unclear. From germline, CDR1 is MNHNS and CDR2 SASEGT. There are 14 residues in the CDR3. V gave up 3 bases and J gave up 2 bases, with 9 bases separating them. CDR3 nucleotide sequence: TGTGCCAGCAGTGAGGCTCCTACCACAGATACGCAGTATTTT. Translating gives CASSEAPTTDTQYF.